These 20 T cell receptor beta chains share one sample of origin, sequenced in a study of shared clonotypes between healthy human individuals. TCRdb's copy holds only in-frame clones and misses some; the assay was immunoSEQ multiplex PCR. The profile shows about 1.5 million clones, 95% to 99% of them singletons. The sequencing sample was made of naive CD4+ T cells sorted from blood. Subset in this sample: CD45RA+ positively selected. Receptors originate from a man aged 25 to 45 in good health.

This chain uses TRBV14 with TRBJ2-7; TRBD2 matches at 13 bases. The germline CDR1 and CDR2 sequences are SGHDN and FVKESK. After removal of 2 bases from V and 3 bases from J, the junction contained 7 bases not matched to a gene. The CDR3 is 17 residues long. The CDR3 region has the DNA TGTGCCAGCAGCCAAAAAACGTGGACTAGCGGGAGCTACGAGCAGTACTTC. Residues: CASSQKTWTSGSYEQYF.

Of note for this clone: The sample contains more than one DNA sequence encoding this CDR3. The chain links TRBV7-8 to TRBJ1-2; 10 positions match TRBD1. The germline V gene encodes CDR1 SGHVS and CDR2 FQNEAQ. The J segment lost 2 bases and the V segment lost 1 base, leaving 1 base of the junction unmatched. This CDR3 has 15 residues. CDR3 loop: CASSLGDRGNYGYTF. The CDR3 DNA reads TGTGCCAGCAGCTTAGGGGACAGGGGAAACTATGGCTACACCTTC.

The chain recombines TRBV5-1 with TRBJ1-2; tentatively, D is TRBD1 (5 bases). The CDR3 has 13 amino acids. Looked up from germline, CDR1 is SGHRS and CDR2 is YFSETQ. V lost 0 bases, J lost 6 bases, and 9 bases lay in between. The CDR3 region has the DNA TGCGCCAGCAGCTTGGACCTAGGGGATGGCTACACCTTC. It encodes CASSLDLGDGYTF.

This chain joins TRBV29-1 and TRBJ2-1; D gene unclear. Germline CDR1 reads SQVTM; CDR2 reads ANQGSEA. V dropped 3 bases and J dropped 15 bases, with 18 bases sitting between them. The CDR3 runs 12 residues. The CDR3 sequence: CSVDEPPGEMFF. DNA of the CDR3: TGCAGCGTTGACGAGCCGCCGGGCGAGATGTTCTTC.

The chain is built from TRBV9 and TRBJ2-1; the D gene is possibly TRBD2 (6 bases). Looked up from germline, CDR1 is SGDLS and CDR2 is YYNGEE. The ends were cut back, 4 bases at V and 4 bases at J, with 12 bases in the middle. This CDR3 is 14 amino acids long. CDR3 DNA sequence: TGTGCCAGCAGCCCAACCGCGGGATACAATGAGCAGTTCTTC. Protein: CASSPTAGYNEQFF.

CDR3 amino acids: CASSLTGVTGELFF. The CDR3 DNA reads TGTGCCAGCAGCTTGACAGGAGTCACCGGGGAGCTGTTTTTT. The chain links TRBV11-2 to TRBJ2-2, with a weak D call TRBD1 (6 bases). In germline, CDR1 is SGHAT, CDR2 FQNNGV. The CDR3 extends over 14 amino acids. Trimming took off 3 bases at V and 4 bases at J, with 9 bases between the two ends.

V is TRBV9 and J is TRBJ2-1, with D tentatively TRBD2 (5 bases). The V end was cut by 4 bases, the J end by 5 bases, with 13 bases between. The CDR3 length is 14 residues. Germline loops: CDR1 SGDLS, CDR2 YYNGEE. The CDR3 nucleotides are TGTGCCAGCAGCATTAGCGTAGAGGACAATGAGCAGTTCTTC. Amino acid sequence: CASSISVEDNEQFF.

The V call is TRBV28, the J call TRBJ1-5, with no clear D. The CDR3 covers 14 residues. Trimming left V 6 bases short and J 7 bases short, with 16 bases between. CDR1 is MDHEN, CDR2 SYDVKM, per germline. In nucleotides, the CDR3 is TGTGCCAGCAGCCCCCCACAACGGGAACAGCCCCAGCATTTT. It encodes CASSPPQREQPQHF. Based on the CDR3 plus reference TRBV28 and TRBJ1-5, the full variable domain is DVKVTQSSRYLVKRTGEKVFLECVQDMDHENMFWYRQDPGLGLRLIYFSYDVKMKEKGDIPEGYSVSREKKERFSLILESASTNQTSMYLCASSPPQREQPQHFGDGTRLSIL.

The rearrangement links TRBV4-2 to TRBJ2-1, with 13 bases aligning to TRBD2. The CDR3 totals 17 residues. V lost 3 bases and J lost 3; bases outside the gene matches: 5. Germline V gene data show CDR1 as LGHNA and CDR2 as YNFKEQ. The CDR3 region has the DNA TGTGCCAGCAGCCACACTAGCGGGAGGGCGAACTACAATGAGCAGTTCTTC. It translates to CASSHTSGRANYNEQFF.

The chain carries TRBV2 and TRBJ1-2, with D hard to call. Trimming stripped 11 bases from V and 7 bases from J, with 20 bases between. CDR1 is SNHLY and CDR2 is FYNNEI in the germline V gene. The CDR3 has 13 residues. The CDR3, as DNA: TGTGCCGGAGGACCTGCAAGAGTGTCTGGCTACACCTTC. Translation: CAGGPARVSGYTF.

A remark on this clone: This specimen includes other DNA sequences encoding the same CDR3. The rearrangement links TRBV9 to TRBJ1-1; D gene uncertain. The germline V gene encodes CDR1 SGDLS and CDR2 YYNGEE. This CDR3 comprises 14 residues. V lost 2 bases and J 2 bases, leaving 10 bases between the germline ends. The CDR3 sequence: CASSVGPGNTEAFF. The DNA of the CDR3 is TGTGCCAGCAGCGTCGGGCCAGGAAACACTGAAGCTTTCTTT. Based on the CDR3 plus reference TRBV9 and TRBJ1-1, the full variable domain is DSGVTQTPKHLITATGQRVTLRCSPRSGDLSVYWYQQSLDQGLQFLIQYYNGEERAKGNILERFSAQQFPDLHSELNLSSLELGDSALYFCASSVGPGNTEAFFGQGTRLTVV.

This clone was seen just once. The chain combines TRBV11-2 with TRBJ2-7; D perhaps matches TRBD2 (6 bases). V shed 1 base and J shed 0 bases, with 16 bases lying between them. Germline CDR1 is SGHAT and CDR2 is FQNNGV. The CDR3 spans 17 residues. CDR3 loop: CASSLGRDLASSYEQYF. Here the CDR3 DNA reads TGTGCCAGCAGCTTAGGGCGGGACCTAGCGAGCTCCTACGAGCAGTACTTC. Using reference TRBV11-2 and TRBJ2-7 for the parts outside the CDR3, the full variable domain is EAGVAQSPRYKIIEKRQSVAFWCNPISGHATLYWYQQILGQGPKLLIQFQNNGVVDDSQLPKDRFSAERLKGVDSTLKIQPAKLEDSAVYLCASSLGRDLASSYEQYFGPGTRLTVT.

The rearrangement joins TRBV2 to TRBJ1-1; weak D call: TRBD1 (6 bases). The CDR3 has 14 amino acids. Between the trimmed V and J ends, which lost 4 bases and 1 base, there was a span of 10 bases. CDR1 SNHLY and CDR2 FYNNEI come from the germline V gene. The CDR3 sequence: CASSAGVPNTEAFF. The CDR3 bases are TGTGCCAGCAGTGCAGGGGTACCGAACACTGAAGCTTTCTTT.

Remarks on this clone: This specimen includes other DNA sequences encoding the same CDR3. The genes are TRBV2 and TRBJ2-7; D call uncertain. Trimming left V 6 bases short and J 3 bases short, with 3 bases between. CDR1 is SNHLY, CDR2 FYNNEI, per germline. The CDR3 loop spans 10 amino acids. CDR3 residues: CASSNYEQYF. The CDR3 DNA reads as TGTGCCAGCAGCAACTACGAGCAGTACTTC.

The chain's CDR3 is CASSLSVTVGNQPQHF. In DNA form, the CDR3 reads TGTGCCAGCAGTTTATCCGTTACCGTGGGCAATCAGCCCCAGCATTTT. The rearrangement joins TRBV28 to TRBJ1-5, with D unresolved. V lost 1 base to trimming and J lost 2 bases, with 12 bases between them. Looked up from germline, CDR1 is MDHEN and CDR2 is SYDVKM. The CDR3 consists of 16 residues.

Worth noting for this clone: At the DNA level, this CDR3 is encoded by other sequences in the same sample as well. J is TRBJ2-7 and V is TRBV28; unclear D gene. The CDR3 runs to 11 residues. V lost 3 bases to trimming and J lost 5 bases, with 5 bases between them. Germline-derived CDR1 and CDR2 are MDHEN and SYDVKM. The CDR3: CASSFPDEQYF. CDR3 nucleotide sequence: TGTGCCAGCAGTTTCCCGGACGAGCAGTACTTC.

In this sample, this clone turned up once. The same CDR3 arises from other DNA sequences in this sample as well. The rearrangement links TRBV28 to TRBJ2-1; a weak D match, TRBD1 (5 bases). The germline gives CDR1 MDHEN, CDR2 SYDVKM. V shed 1 base and J shed 1 base, with 8 bases lying between them. This CDR3 region has 15 residues. The CDR3 here is CASSLLGASYNEQFF. DNA for the CDR3: TGTGCCAGCAGTTTATTAGGGGCGTCCTACAATGAGCAGTTCTTC.

This chain connects TRBV7-8 to TRBJ2-5, with TRBD2 identical over 9 bases. The germline V gene encodes CDR1 SGHVS and CDR2 FQNEAQ. CDR3 length: 16 residues. The ends lost 3 bases at V and 1 base at J; junction bases unmatched: 6. CDR3 DNA sequence: TGTGCCAGCAGCTTTATCGCGCGGGAGGGCCAAGAGACCCAGTACTTC. It translates to CASSFIAREGQETQYF.

The V and J genes are TRBV18 and TRBJ2-1; 8 nucleotides agree with TRBD1. CDR1 is KGHSH and CDR2 is LQKENI in the germline V gene. The V segment lost 1 base and the J segment 5 bases; nucleotides outside the gene matches: 4. The CDR3 has 15 amino acids. CDR3 sequence: CASSPRTGTHNEQFF. For the CDR3, the DNA is TGTGCCAGCTCACCACGGACAGGGACTCACAATGAGCAGTTCTTC.

The J gene is TRBJ2-1, the V gene TRBV6-5; D possibly corresponds to TRBD2 (6 bases). CDR3 length equals 13 residues. Trimming took off 6 bases at V and 4 bases at J, with 10 bases between the two ends. Germline lookup yields CDR1 MNHEY and CDR2 SVGAGI. CDR3 region: CASRNREYNEQFF. As DNA, the CDR3 is TGTGCCAGCAGAAATCGGGAGTACAATGAGCAGTTCTTC.